This T cell receptor beta chain was recovered during a study of graft-versus-host responses after intestinal transplantation. Study results and caveats: Recipient marrow contained GvH clones, some of which appeared first in ileum or blood. Early HvG declines after transplant were associated with peak circulating GvH clone levels. Graft-donor T cell macrochimerism in patients accompanied high graft-versus-host to host-versus-graft clonal ratios in allografts.

Lymphocytes from graft epithelium and lamina propria were isolated. The count of this clone is one. Its antigen is undetermined. Clones were read by immunoSEQ multiplex PCR, and TCRdb kept only the in-frame ones, dropping some. Here the sample spans just under 65,000 clones, 89% being singletons. With 0 bases removed from V and 0 bases from J, the gap between germline ends came to 6 bases. Germline CDR1 is SGHAT and CDR2 is FQNNGV. The length of the CDR3 is 15 residues. Material: ileum tissue, obtained 350 to 400 days after transplant. V usage is TRBV11-2 and J usage is TRBJ2-1, with D uncertain. This sequence originates from a human patient who received an intestinal transplant, so some T cells may come from the graft donor. In DNA, the CDR3 is TGTGCCAGCAGCTTAGAGAGTAGCTCCTACAATGAGCAGTTCTTC. It is translated as CASSLESSSYNEQFF.